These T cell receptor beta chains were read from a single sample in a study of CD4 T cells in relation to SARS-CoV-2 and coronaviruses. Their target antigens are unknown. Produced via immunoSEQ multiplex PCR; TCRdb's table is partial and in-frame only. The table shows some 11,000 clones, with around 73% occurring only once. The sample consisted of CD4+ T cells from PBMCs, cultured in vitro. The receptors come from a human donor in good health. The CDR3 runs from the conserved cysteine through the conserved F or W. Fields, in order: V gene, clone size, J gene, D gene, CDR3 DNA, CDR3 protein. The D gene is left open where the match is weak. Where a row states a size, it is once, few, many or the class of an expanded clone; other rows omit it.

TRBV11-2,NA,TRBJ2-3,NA,TGTGCCAGCAGCTTAGGGGGGGCCGGCACAGATACGCAGTATTTT,CASSLGGAGTDTQYF
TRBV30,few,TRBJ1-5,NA,TGTGCCTGGAGTGTAAAGGGATACGGGATTCAGCCCCAGCATTTT,CAWSVKGYGIQPQHF
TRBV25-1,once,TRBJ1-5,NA,TGTGCCAGCAGTGAATGGGGGGTCAAACAGCCCCAGCATTTT,CASSEWGVKQPQHF
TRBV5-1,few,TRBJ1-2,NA,TGCGCCAGCAGTGATGGTAGTGGGTTCTATGGCTACACCTTC,CASSDGSGFYGYTF
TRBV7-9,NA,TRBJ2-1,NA,TGTGCCAGCAGCCGGATTCTAGCGACATCCTACAATGAGCAGTTCTTC,CASSRILATSYNEQFF
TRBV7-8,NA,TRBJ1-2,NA,TGTGCCAGCAGCTTCCGGACAGTGCGACCTCTTGGCTACACCTTC,CASSFRTVRPLGYTF
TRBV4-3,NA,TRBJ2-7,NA,TGCGCCAGCAGCCAGCTTCCGCGGGCAACCCAGCAGTACTTC,CASSQLPRATQQYF
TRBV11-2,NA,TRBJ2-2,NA,TGTGCCAGCAGCTGGGAGGCAGGGGGTATGGTCGGGGAGCTGTTTTTT,CASSWEAGGMVGELFF
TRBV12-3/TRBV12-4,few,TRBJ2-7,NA,TGTGCCAGCAGTTTATTTTGGAGTTACGAGCAGTACTTC,CASSLFWSYEQYF
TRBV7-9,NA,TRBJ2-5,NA,TGTGCCAGCAGGTCGAAACCAGGGTTAACGCCGGCAGGCCAAGAGACCCAGTACTTC,CASRSKPGLTPAGQETQYF
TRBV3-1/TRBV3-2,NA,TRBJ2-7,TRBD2,TGTGCCAGCAGCCAAGATGGGGGGGATACTATCTCCTACGAGCAGTACTTC,CASSQDGGDTISYEQYF
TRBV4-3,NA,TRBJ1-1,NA,TGCGCCAGCAGCCAAGATCGGGGCACTGAAGCTTTCTTT,CASSQDRGTEAFF
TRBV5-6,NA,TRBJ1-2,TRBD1,TGTGCCAGCAGCTTCCGACAGGGGGATGGCTACACCTTC,CASSFRQGDGYTF
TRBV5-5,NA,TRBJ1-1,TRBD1,TGTGCCAGCAGCTCGAAGGGGGCTACAATAGGTTCGAACACTGAAGCTTTCTTT,CASSSKGATIGSNTEAFF
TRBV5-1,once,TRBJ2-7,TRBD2,TGCGCCAGCACCGAGCGGGAAGACAGCGAGCAGTACTTC,CASTEREDSEQYF
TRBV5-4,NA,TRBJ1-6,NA,TGTGCCAGCAGCCCTGGACGGGGGAAGGATAATTCACCCCTCCACTTT,CASSPGRGKDNSPLHF
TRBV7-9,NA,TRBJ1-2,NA,TGTGCCAGCAGCTTAGGGGGGGATGGCTATGGCTACACCTTC,CASSLGGDGYGYTF
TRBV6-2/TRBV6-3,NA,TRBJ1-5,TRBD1,TGTGCCAGCAGTCCGACAGGGGGCGCAGGTCAGCCCCAGCATTTT,CASSPTGGAGQPQHF
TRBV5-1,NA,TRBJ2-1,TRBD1,TGCGCCAGCAGCTTGGACCGGACAGGGTTCAATGAGCAGTTCTTC,CASSLDRTGFNEQFF
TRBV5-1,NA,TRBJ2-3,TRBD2,TGCGCCAGCAGCCGTACCGGGACTAGCGGCACAGATACGCAGTATTTT,CASSRTGTSGTDTQYF
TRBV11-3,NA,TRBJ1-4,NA,TGTGCCAGCAGCTTAATCGGGGCTAGGGGGAGCACAACTAATGAAAAACTGTTTTTT,CASSLIGARGSTTNEKLFF
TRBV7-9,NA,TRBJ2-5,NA,TGTGCCAGCAACCCTCCAGGGGCTAGCGGATACCAAGAGACCCAGTACTTC,CASNPPGASGYQETQYF
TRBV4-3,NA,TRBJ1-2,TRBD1,TGCGCCAGCAGCCAAGATGAGGACAGGGCAATTTATGGCTACACCTTC,CASSQDEDRAIYGYTF
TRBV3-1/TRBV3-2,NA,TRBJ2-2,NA,TGTGCCAGCAGCCCCAGGAACACCGGGGAGCTGTTTTTT,CASSPRNTGELFF
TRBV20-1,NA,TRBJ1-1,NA,TGCAGTGCCTTACGATACACTGAAGCTTTCTTT,CSALRYTEAFF
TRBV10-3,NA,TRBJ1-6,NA,TGTGCCATCACATCCGGGGTCGATTCACCCCTCCACTTT,CAITSGVDSPLHF
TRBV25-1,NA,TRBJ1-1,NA,TGTGCCAGCTTACAAGGACCAAACACTGAAGCTTTCTTT,CASLQGPNTEAFF
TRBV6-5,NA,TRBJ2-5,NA,TGTGCCAGCAGTTCGGGGCCGTGGGCCCAGTACTTC,CASSSGPWAQYF
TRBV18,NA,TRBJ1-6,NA,TGTGCCAGCTCAAGCGTCAGGGACAATTCACCCCTCCACTTT,CASSSVRDNSPLHF
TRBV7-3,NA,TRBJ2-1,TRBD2,TGTGCCAGCAGTCCCAGACTAGCGGGAGGTGAGCAGTTCTTC,CASSPRLAGGEQFF
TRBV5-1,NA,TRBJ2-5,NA,TGCGCCAGCAGCTTGGGGCGGGGCGGGGAGACCCAGTACTTC,CASSLGRGGETQYF
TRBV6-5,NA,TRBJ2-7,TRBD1,TGTGCCAGCAGTTACTCGGACAGGGCTAGCAGCGAGCAGTACTTC,CASSYSDRASSEQYF
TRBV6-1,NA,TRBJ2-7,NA,TGTGCCAGCAGTGAAGCGCCAGGCGAGGCCTACGAGCAGTACTTC,CASSEAPGEAYEQYF
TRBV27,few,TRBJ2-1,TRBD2,TGTGCCAGCAGTTTAAGGACTAGCGGAGTGAACTATATTGAGCAGTTCTTC,CASSLRTSGVNYIEQFF
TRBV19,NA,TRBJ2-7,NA,TGTGCCGACCAGGGGAGGGTAGCCTACGAGCAGTACTTC,CADQGRVAYEQYF
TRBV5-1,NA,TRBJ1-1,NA,TGCGCCAGCAGCTTGTTTACGACGAACACTGAAGCTTTCTTT,CASSLFTTNTEAFF
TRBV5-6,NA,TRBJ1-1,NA,TGTGCCAGCAGCCTCGACAGTGGGGCAGGCACTGAAGCTTTCTTT,CASSLDSGAGTEAFF
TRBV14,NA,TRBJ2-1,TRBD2,TGTGCCAGCAGCCAAATAGCGGGAGGGCCTATTGAGCAGTTCTTC,CASSQIAGGPIEQFF
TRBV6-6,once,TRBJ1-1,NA,TGTGCCAGCCGCACTCTTTCCCCTGAAGCTTTCTTT,CASRTLSPEAFF
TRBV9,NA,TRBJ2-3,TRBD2,TGTGCCAGCAGCGTAGGACTAGCGGAGAAAGATACGCAGTATTTT,CASSVGLAEKDTQYF
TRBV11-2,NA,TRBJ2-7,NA,TGTGCCAGCAGCTTAGATCTCCCGGGCAGAGCCTACGAGCAGTACTTC,CASSLDLPGRAYEQYF
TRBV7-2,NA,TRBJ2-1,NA,TGTGCCAGCAGCTTAAGTTTAGGCGGGGCCGCAGGTGAGCAGTTCTTC,CASSLSLGGAAGEQFF
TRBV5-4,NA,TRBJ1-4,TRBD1,TGTGCCAGCAGCTGGGACAGGGGGCTAAATGAAAAACTGTTTTTT,CASSWDRGLNEKLFF
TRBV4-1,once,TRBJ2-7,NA,TGCGCCAGCAGCCAAGATGATAAAGGACAGTACGAGCAGTACTTC,CASSQDDKGQYEQYF
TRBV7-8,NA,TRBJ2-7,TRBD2,TGTGCCAGCAGCATAGGACTAGCGAACGAGCAGTACTTC,CASSIGLANEQYF
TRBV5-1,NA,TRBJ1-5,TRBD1,TGCGCCAGCAGAGGGACAGACAATCAGCCCCAGCATTTT,CASRGTDNQPQHF
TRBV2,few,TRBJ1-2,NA,TGTGCCAGCAGTGGGCAGGGCAATACCTATGGCTACACCTTC,CASSGQGNTYGYTF
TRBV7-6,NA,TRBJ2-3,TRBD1,TGTGCCAGCAGCTCAAGACAGGGGGCTAGCACAGATACGCAGTATTTT,CASSSRQGASTDTQYF
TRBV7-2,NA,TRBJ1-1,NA,TGTGCCAGCAGCTTAGGAGGAGGTGGTGAAGCTTTCTTT,CASSLGGGGEAFF
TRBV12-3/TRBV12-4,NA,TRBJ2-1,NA,TGTGCCAGCAGTTTGGGCAACTACAATGAGCAGTTCTTC,CASSLGNYNEQFF
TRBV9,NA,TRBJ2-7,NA,TGTGCCAGCAGCGCCCAGACAGACGGATACGAGCAGTACTTC,CASSAQTDGYEQYF
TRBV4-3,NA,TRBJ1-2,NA,TGCGCCAGCAGCCAAGATATGAGGGCTTATGGCTACACCTTC,CASSQDMRAYGYTF
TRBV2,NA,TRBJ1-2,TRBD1,TGTGCCAGCAGCGCCGACAGGGGCTATGGCTACACCTTC,CASSADRGYGYTF
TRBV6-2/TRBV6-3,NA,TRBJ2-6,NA,TGTGCCAGCAGTTTAGGTCCCGGCTCTGGGGCCAACGTCCTGACTTTC,CASSLGPGSGANVLTF